This T cell receptor (beta chain) was documented in a study of cytomegalovirus exposure and HLA in healthy donors. Study results and caveats: In all likelihood, a cluster of highly shared sequence variants was a sequencing artifact. Later, an analysis found that common viral pathogens appeared to be linked with several of the most significant clusters.

When sampled, the donors appeared nominally healthy, though they likely had unrecorded immune exposures. For this clone: Its antigen is not identified.

PCR amplification relied on 60 Vbeta primers (plus 13 Jbeta primers). Some clones are missing from TCRdb's copy, which holds only in-frame ones; the method was immunoSEQ multiplex PCR. In total, the table holds 200,000 to 250,000 clones. This TCR was recovered from a young woman in good health and CMV-seropositive. Specimen: PBMCs.

The CDR3 reads CASTLTENYGYTF. The DNA for the CDR3 is TGTGCCAGCACCCTGACAGAAAACTATGGCTACACCTTC. The chain joins TRBV6-1 to TRBJ1-2; maybe TRBD1 (5 bases). This CDR3 has 13 residues. Trimming cost V 7 bases and J 2 bases, with 11 bases left between them. Germline CDR1 is MNHNS and CDR2 is SASEGT.